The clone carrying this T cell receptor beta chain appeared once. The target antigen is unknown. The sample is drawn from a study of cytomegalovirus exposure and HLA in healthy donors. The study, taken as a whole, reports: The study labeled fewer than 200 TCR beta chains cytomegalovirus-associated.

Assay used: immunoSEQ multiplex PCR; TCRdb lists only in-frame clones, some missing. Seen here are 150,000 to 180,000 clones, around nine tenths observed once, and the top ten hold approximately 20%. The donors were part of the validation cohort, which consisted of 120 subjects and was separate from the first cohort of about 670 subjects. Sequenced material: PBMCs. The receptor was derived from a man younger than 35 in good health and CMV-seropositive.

CDR3 amino acids: CASSQGLAGKETQYF. The CDR3 DNA is TGTGCCAGCAGCCAGGGACTAGCGGGGAAAGAGACCCAGTACTTC. This sequence joins TRBV7-3 and TRBJ2-5; 13 nucleotides agree with TRBD2. The length of the CDR3 is 15 residues. The junction had 3 bases not matched to a gene; V was cut back by 5 bases and J by 3 bases. From germline, CDR1 is SGHTA and CDR2 FQGTGA.